The rows below give T cell receptor beta chains drawn from one sample of a study of blood T cell repertoires in COVID-19. Sequencing used immunoSEQ multiplex PCR; TCRdb keeps in-frame clones, though not all of them. The repertoire holds more than 95,000 clones, with 85% to 90% as singletons. The sample taken for sequencing was peripheral blood. The origin of the receptors is a woman of 80 years or more with acute or convalescent COVID-19. CDR3s include the opening cysteine and the closing phenylalanine or tryptophan. A D gene is named only where the DNA matches it firmly. For some rows the clone size is stated as once, few or many, or as a class when expanded; others skip it.

j_call d_call v_call clone_size cdr3_length cdr3_nt cdr3_aa
TRBJ2-7 . TRBV7-2 once 15 TGTGCCAGCAGCTTAGTCGCCGGACTTACCTACGAGCAGTACTTC CASSLVAGLTYEQYF
TRBJ1-2 . TRBV9 . 12 TGTGCCAGCAGCGTAGGGGAGGTTGGCTACACCTTC CASSVGEVGYTF
TRBJ1-5 . TRBV2 few 16 TGTGCCAGCATTCCATCCCGGGGGGGCGGCAATCAGCCCCAGCATTTT CASIPSRGGGNQPQHF
TRBJ2-3 . TRBV5-1 . 15 TGCGCCAGCAGCTCCGGACACAGTCTCACAGATACGCAGTATTTT CASSSGHSLTDTQYF
TRBJ1-5 TRBD1 TRBV28 . 16 TGTGCCAGCAGTCCCCTGGGACAGGGAGGCAATCAGCCCCAGCATTTT CASSPLGQGGNQPQHF
TRBJ2-3 . TRBV6-5 . 12 TGTGCCAGCAAACAGGGACCAGATACGCAGTATTTT CASKQGPDTQYF
TRBJ2-7 . TRBV5-8 . 13 TGTGCCAGCAGCAGGGGAGGGGGGTACGAGCAGTACTTC CASSRGGGYEQYF
TRBJ2-6 TRBD1 TRBV5-1 once 17 TGCGCCAGCAGCTTGACAGGGGGTAGGTCTGGGGCCAACGTCCTGACTTTC CASSLTGGRSGANVLTF
TRBJ2-3 . TRBV20-1 . 15 TGCAGTGCTAGTCGTACACCCTCTAGCACAGATACGCAGTATTTT CSASRTPSSTDTQYF
TRBJ2-3 TRBD1 TRBV7-9 . 14 TGTGCCAGCAGTCCCGGGACAGGTACAGATACGCAGTATTTT CASSPGTGTDTQYF
TRBJ1-1 . TRBV6-5 . 13 TGTGCCAGCAGTTCGGGAGTGGGGGCTGAAGCTTTCTTT CASSSGVGAEAFF
TRBJ1-2 . TRBV6-1 once 13 TGTGCCAGCAGTGAAGTGGAGGGAAGTGGCTACACCTTC CASSEVEGSGYTF
TRBJ1-5 TRBD1 TRBV15 . 14 TGTGCCACCAGCAGATACAGGGGTGATCAGCCCCAGCATTTT CATSRYRGDQPQHF
TRBJ2-2 TRBD2 TRBV5-1 . 16 TGCGCCAGCAGCCCCAGGGGCGGGGGGCGAACCGGGGAGCTGTTTTTT CASSPRGGGRTGELFF
TRBJ1-2 . TRBV5-6 once 14 TGTGCCAGCAGCCCAGGGGTGACTAACTATGGCTACACCTTC CASSPGVTNYGYTF
TRBJ1-2 . TRBV3-1/TRBV3-2 once 15 TGTGCCAGCAGCCATAAACGACAGGCATTCTATGGCTACACCTTC CASSHKRQAFYGYTF
TRBJ1-3 TRBD1 TRBV5-1 . 15 TGCGCCAGCAGCCTTACAGGGGAAAGTGGAAACACCATATATTTT CASSLTGESGNTIYF
TRBJ1-1 . TRBV5-4 . 14 TGTGCCAGCAGCACGCCGACACAGCACACTGAAGCTTTCTTT CASSTPTQHTEAFF
TRBJ1-5 . TRBV2 . 14 TGTGCCAGCAGGAGGGACACTGGCGGTCAGCCCCAGCATTTT CASRRDTGGQPQHF
TRBJ2-7 . TRBV2 once 12 TGTGCCAGCAGTAGCCAGGGCTACGAGCAGTACTTC CASSSQGYEQYF